This T cell receptor beta chain was identified during a study of blood T cells in healthy people across ages. PCR was performed a second time for roughly 7 to 12 cycles using a sample-barcoded 5' primer and a J-beta primer mix. At least 2.5 million CDR3-containing paired-end reads were obtained per sample. TCRdb called the 5' RACE reads again in MiXCR, with one record for every CDR3 protein. The sample lists 710,000 or so distinct CDR3 sequences; approximately 29% were seen once. The amount of total RNA extracted per sample was at least 5.5 micrograms. V was pared by 2 bases and J by 6 bases, with 16 bases between. The CDR3 consists of 15 residues. Notes on this clonotype: Its antigen is not known.

General observations from the study: The study found TCR beta diversity correlated strongly with naive T cell percentage. Age showed a roughly linear inverse relationship with TCR beta diversity per million T cells.

The specimen was blood. The rearrangement joins TRBV12-3 or TRBV12-4 to TRBJ1-2; no reliable D call. This receptor was obtained from a woman of 80 years or more in good health. The chain's CDR3 is CASSLRVRRADGYTF. The CDR3 coding sequence is TGTGCCAGCAGTTTAAGGGTGAGGCGAGCGGATGGCTACACCTTC.